This TCR beta chain originates from a study of blood T cell repertoires in COVID-19. The wider study: The samples span acute and convalescent COVID-19 from the United States, Italy and Spain. Nucleic acid was either cDNA or gDNA, and it came from T cells, B-cell-depleted T cells, or PBMCs.

Trimming took off 0 bases at V and 8 bases at J, with 17 bases between the two ends. The CDR3 length is 16 residues. Germline CDR1 and CDR2: SGHRS and YFSETQ. In the study's own analysis: Nucleated cell number was recorded as an estimate derived from reference gene primer amplification. Assay used: immunoSEQ multiplex PCR; TCRdb lists only in-frame clones, some missing. The D gene and trimming were derived from the DNA, and the V and J assignments and clone size from that table. The sample has 200,000 to 250,000 clones, more than 80% seen once. The receptor was isolated from a woman aged 80 or older with COVID-19, enrolled during active disease. The sample taken for sequencing was peripheral blood. The chain has TRBV5-1 and TRBJ1-4, with D possibly TRBD1 on 6 matching bases. CDR3 sequence: CASSLAVAGAGEKLFF. CDR3 coding DNA: TGCGCCAGCAGCTTGGCAGTCGCGGGGGCGGGGGAAAAACTGTTTTTT.